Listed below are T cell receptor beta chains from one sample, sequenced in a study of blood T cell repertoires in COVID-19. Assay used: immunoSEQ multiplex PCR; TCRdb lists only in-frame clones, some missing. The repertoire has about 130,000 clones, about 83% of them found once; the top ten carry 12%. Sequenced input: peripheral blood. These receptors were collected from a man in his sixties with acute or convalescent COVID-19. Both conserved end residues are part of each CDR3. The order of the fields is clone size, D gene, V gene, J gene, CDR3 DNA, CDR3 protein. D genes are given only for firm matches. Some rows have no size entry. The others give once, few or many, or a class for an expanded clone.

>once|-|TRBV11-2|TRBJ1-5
TGTGCCAGCAGCTCCAGACACAGCAATCAGCCCCAGCATTTT
CASSSRHSNQPQHF
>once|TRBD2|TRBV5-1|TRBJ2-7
TGCGCCAGCAGCCAACACGAGGGTTCAGTCGGGACTAACTACGAGCAGTACTTC
CASSQHEGSVGTNYEQYF
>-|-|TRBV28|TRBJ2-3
TGTGCCAGCAGTTCCCCTTCGGGGTGGCCAGGACTTTCTAGCACAGATACGCAGTATTTT
CASSSPSGWPGLSSTDTQYF
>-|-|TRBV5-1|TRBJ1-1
TGCGCCAGCAGCTTGGGGCAGATTCTGGACACTGAAGCTTTCTTT
CASSLGQILDTEAFF
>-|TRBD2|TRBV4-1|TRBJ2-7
TGCGCCAGCAGCCAAGAGGTAGCGGGAGCCTACGAGCAGTACTTC
CASSQEVAGAYEQYF
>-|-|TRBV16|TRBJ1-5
TGTGCCAGCAGCCAAGATCCGGGGAGCAATCAGCCCCAGCATTTT
CASSQDPGSNQPQHF
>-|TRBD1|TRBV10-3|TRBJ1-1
TGTGCCATCAGTTCACAGGGGGCGGACACTGAAGCTTTCTTT
CAISSQGADTEAFF
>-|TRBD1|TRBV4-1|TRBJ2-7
TGCGCCAGCAGCCAACTCCCGGGACAGGCTTACGAGCAGTACTTC
CASSQLPGQAYEQYF
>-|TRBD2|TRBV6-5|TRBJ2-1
TGTGCCAGCAAACTAGCGGGACCCTACAATGAGCAGTTCTTC
CASKLAGPYNEQFF
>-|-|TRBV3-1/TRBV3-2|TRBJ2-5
TGTGCCAGCAGCTTGCGACACCAATGGGCCTTCCAAGAGACCCAGTACTTC
CASSLRHQWAFQETQYF
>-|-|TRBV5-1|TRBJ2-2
TGCGCCAGCAGCTTGGGACCCCTGGGGCTGTTTTCCGGGGAGCTGTTTTTT
CASSLGPLGLFSGELFF
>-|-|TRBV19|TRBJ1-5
TGTGCCAGTAGTTCTCATCTCTCGAGGCGAACTTATAGCAATCAGCCCCAGCATTTT
CASSSHLSRRTYSNQPQHF
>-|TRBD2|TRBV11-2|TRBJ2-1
TGTGCCAGCAGCTTCGGACTAGCGGGAGGGCCGTTCTACAATGAGCAGTTCTTC
CASSFGLAGGPFYNEQFF
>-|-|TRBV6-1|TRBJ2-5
TGTGCCAGCAGTGAGTTTCAGGCCGTGTACCAAGAGACCCAGTACTTC
CASSEFQAVYQETQYF
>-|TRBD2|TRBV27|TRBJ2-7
TGTGCCAGCAGTTCGACTAGCGGTTCATACGAGCAGTACTTC
CASSSTSGSYEQYF
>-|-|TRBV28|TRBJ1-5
TGTGCCAGCAGCCTGGGGGGAGCAGGAGGGCCCCAGCATTTT
CASSLGGAGGPQHF
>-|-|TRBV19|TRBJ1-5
TGTGCCAGTAGTATAGACCACTACCAGCCCCAGCATTTT
CASSIDHYQPQHF
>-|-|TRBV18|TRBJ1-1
TGTGCCAGCTCACCGGGCTTGGGGGAGGGTACTGAAGCTTTCTTT
CASSPGLGEGTEAFF
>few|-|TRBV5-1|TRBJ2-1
TGCGCCAGCAGCTTGGGCCTCCAATCGGCGGGAGAGCAGTTCTTC
CASSLGLQSAGEQFF
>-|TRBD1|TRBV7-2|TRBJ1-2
TGTGCCAGCAGCATAAGACAGGGCTACTATGGCTACACCTTC
CASSIRQGYYGYTF
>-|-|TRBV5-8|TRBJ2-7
TGTGCCAGCAGCTCTGTTCCCTACAGCTCCTACGAGCAGTACTTC
CASSSVPYSSYEQYF
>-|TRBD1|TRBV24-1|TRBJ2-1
TGTGCCACCAGTGATTCGACAGGGAAAACCTACAATGAGCAGTTCTTC
CATSDSTGKTYNEQFF
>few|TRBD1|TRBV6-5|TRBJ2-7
TGTGCCAGCAGCTCAACAGGGGGCTACGAGCAGTACTTC
CASSSTGGYEQYF
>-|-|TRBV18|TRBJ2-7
TGTGCCAGCTCGCCACTGGGCACAGGCCGCTCCTACGAGCAGTACTTC
CASSPLGTGRSYEQYF
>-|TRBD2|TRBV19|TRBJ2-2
TGTGCCAGTAGTCGATTCCAGGGACTAGCGGTCACCGGGGAGCTGTTTTTT
CASSRFQGLAVTGELFF
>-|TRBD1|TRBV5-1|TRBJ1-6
TGCGCCAGCAGCCAGCGAGGACAGGGGGATTCACCCCTCCACTTT
CASSQRGQGDSPLHF
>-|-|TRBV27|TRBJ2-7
TGTGCCAGCCGCTTGGCCACCTCCCCCAACTACGAGCAGTACTTC
CASRLATSPNYEQYF